The 12 T cell receptor beta chains presented below share a single source sample, sequenced in a study of T cell changes during pregnancy in multiple sclerosis. Measured with immunoSEQ multiplex PCR; TCRdb has only the in-frame clones, and not every one. The table shows approximately 53,000 clones, with 92% occurring only once. Sequencing was performed on CD4+ T cells from peripheral blood mononuclear cells, taken in the second trimester of pregnancy. The receptors were sampled from a female donor with multiple sclerosis, enrolled in a pregnancy study.

Here the CDR3 reads CASSQDTSYGYTF. The CDR3 nucleotides are TGTGCCAGCAGCCAAGACACGAGCTATGGCTACACCTTC. The rearrangement joins TRBV14 to TRBJ1-2, with D unclear. With 0 bases removed from V and 4 bases from J, the gap between germline ends came to 6 bases. Germline V lookup: CDR1 SGHDN, CDR2 FVKESK. This CDR3 has 13 amino acids.

The gene calls are TRBV18 and TRBJ1-4; the D gene is possibly TRBD1 (5 bases). The germline V and J ends were trimmed by 1 base and 7 bases, with 10 bases remaining between them. Germline V gene sequence: CDR1 KGHSH, CDR2 LQKENI. The CDR3 totals 14 residues. The DNA of the CDR3 is TGTGCCAGCTCACCACTAGGGGAGGCTGAAAAACTGTTTTTT. This sequence encodes CASSPLGEAEKLFF. Full variable domain (rest looked up from reference TRBV18 and TRBJ1-4): NAGVMQNPRHLVRRRGQEARLRCSPMKGHSHVYWYRQLPEEGLKFMVYLQKENIIDESGMPKERFSAEFPKEGPSILRIQQVVRGDSAAYFCASSPLGEAEKLFFGSGTQLSVL.

This sequence joins TRBV6-5 and TRBJ2-3, with TRBD1 matching over 10 bases. The germline CDR1 and CDR2 sequences are MNHEY and SVGAGI. V shed 6 bases, J shed 5 bases, and the junction held 5 bases outside the gene matches. The CDR3 is 14 amino acids. CDR3 nucleotide sequence: TGTGCCAGCAGAAAGGACAGGGGGGGAGATACGCAGTATTTT. It translates to CASRKDRGGDTQYF.

The rearrangement links TRBV5-4 to TRBJ2-3, with a weak D call TRBD2 (7 bases). Germline loops: CDR1 SGHNT, CDR2 YYREEE (reference sequence). The germline V and J ends were trimmed by 5 bases and 2 bases, with 15 bases remaining between them. The CDR3 covers 15 residues. The CDR3 DNA follows: TGTGCCAGCAGGAGGGGGGGGATGGCCACAGATACGCAGTATTTT. Amino acids: CASRRGGMATDTQYF. Full variable domain (rest looked up from reference TRBV5-4 and TRBJ2-3): ETGVTQSPTHLIKTRGQQVTLRCSSQSGHNTVSWYQQALGQGPQFIFQYYREEENGRGNFPPRFSGLQFPNYSSELNVNALELDDSALYLCASRRGGMATDTQYFGPGTRLTVL.

V gene TRBV9 combines with J gene TRBJ1-4, with unresolved D. V lost 1 base, J lost 5 bases, and 9 bases lay in between. Germline V gene lookup returns CDR1 SGDLS and CDR2 YYNGEE. This CDR3 comprises 14 residues. The CDR3 region is CASSVYAGNEKLFF. In DNA form, the CDR3 reads TGTGCCAGCAGCGTATATGCCGGGAATGAAAAACTGTTTTTT. Looking up the rest from reference TRBV9 and TRBJ1-4 gives the full variable domain: DSGVTQTPKHLITATGQRVTLRCSPRSGDLSVYWYQQSLDQGLQFLIQYYNGEERAKGNILERFSAQQFPDLHSELNLSSLELGDSALYFCASSVYAGNEKLFFGSGTQLSVL.

The chain uses TRBV9 and TRBJ2-3; D may be TRBD1 (6 bases). With 9 bases removed from V and 7 bases from J, the gap between germline ends came to 15 bases. Germline assignment: CDR1 SGDLS and CDR2 YYNGEE. The length of the CDR3 is 12 residues. The CDR3 loop is CATSNTGNTQYF. The CDR3 DNA reads TGTGCCACCTCTAACACAGGGAATACGCAGTATTTT.

The chain carries TRBV6-5 and TRBJ1-1, with a tentative D call TRBD1 (6 bases). Trimming pared 7 bases from V and 1 base from J, leaving 13 bases between. This CDR3 is built from 14 residues. Germline CDR1 MNHEY, CDR2 SVGAGI. This CDR3 reads CASKARGRNTEAFF. CDR3 nucleotides: TGTGCCAGCAAGGCGAGGGGGAGGAACACTGAAGCTTTCTTT.

The rearrangement joins TRBV7-9 to TRBJ2-5; D perhaps matches TRBD2 (5 bases). V gave up 1 base and J gave up 2 bases, with 14 bases separating them. CDR1 is SEHNR and CDR2 is FQNEAQ in the germline V gene (reference sequence). The CDR3 consists of 16 residues. The CDR3 DNA reads TGTGCCAGCAGCTTAGTGGGCAGGAGGAAACAAGAGACCCAGTACTTC. Translation: CASSLVGRRKQETQYF. Full variable domain (rest looked up from reference TRBV7-9 and TRBJ2-5): DTGVSQNPRHKITKRGQNVTFRCDPISEHNRLYWYRQTLGQGPEFLTYFQNEAQLEKSRLLSDRFSAERPKGSFSTLEIQRTEQGDSAMYLCASSLVGRRKQETQYFGPGTRLLVL.

This sequence joins TRBV5-6 and TRBJ1-2; D call uncertain. The germline V and J ends were trimmed by 4 bases and 3 bases, with 7 bases remaining between them. Germline V gives CDR1 SGHDT, CDR2 YYEEEE. The CDR3 consists of 12 residues. The CDR3 DNA sequence: TGTGCCAGCAGCCTCCGGGACTATGGCTACACCTTC. Its translation is CASSLRDYGYTF.

This clone turned up a few times. The chain links TRBV7-2 to TRBJ2-2, with D tentatively TRBD2 (5 bases). The CDR3 is 16 residues long. Germline V lookup: CDR1 SGHTA, CDR2 FQGNSA. Deletions cut 5 bases from V and 6 bases from J, with 19 bases between. The CDR3 sequence is CASSRAPLNGAGELFF. In DNA, the CDR3 is TGTGCCAGCAGCCGGGCCCCCCTGAACGGGGCCGGGGAGCTGTTTTTT.

The rearrangement joins TRBV10-3 to TRBJ1-4, with a possible D match to TRBD1 (6 bases). The germline gives CDR1 ENHRY, CDR2 SYGVKD. The germline V and J ends were trimmed by 4 bases and 8 bases, with 8 bases remaining between them. CDR3 length: 12 amino acids. The CDR3 here is CAISAGGEKLFF. The CDR3 DNA follows: TGTGCCATCAGTGCGGGGGGCGAAAAACTGTTTTTT.

The table lists this clone with a count of one. The rearrangement uses TRBV7-8 and TRBJ2-1; 11 bases fit TRBD2. Germline CDR1 SGHVS, CDR2 FQNEAQ. There are 16 residues in the CDR3. J lost 6 bases, V lost 2 bases, and 6 bases had no gene match. DNA of the CDR3: TGTGCCAGCAGCTTATCGTCTAGCGGGGGGATCAATGAGCAGTTCTTC. It codes for CASSLSSSGGINEQFF. The full variable domain, its missing parts supplied by reference TRBV7-8 and TRBJ2-1, is GAGVSQSPRYKVAKRGQDVALRCDPISGHVSLFWYQQALGQGPEFLTYFQNEAQLDKSGLPSDRFFAERPEGSVSTLKIQRTQQEDSAVYLCASSLSSSGGINEQFFGPGTRLTVL.